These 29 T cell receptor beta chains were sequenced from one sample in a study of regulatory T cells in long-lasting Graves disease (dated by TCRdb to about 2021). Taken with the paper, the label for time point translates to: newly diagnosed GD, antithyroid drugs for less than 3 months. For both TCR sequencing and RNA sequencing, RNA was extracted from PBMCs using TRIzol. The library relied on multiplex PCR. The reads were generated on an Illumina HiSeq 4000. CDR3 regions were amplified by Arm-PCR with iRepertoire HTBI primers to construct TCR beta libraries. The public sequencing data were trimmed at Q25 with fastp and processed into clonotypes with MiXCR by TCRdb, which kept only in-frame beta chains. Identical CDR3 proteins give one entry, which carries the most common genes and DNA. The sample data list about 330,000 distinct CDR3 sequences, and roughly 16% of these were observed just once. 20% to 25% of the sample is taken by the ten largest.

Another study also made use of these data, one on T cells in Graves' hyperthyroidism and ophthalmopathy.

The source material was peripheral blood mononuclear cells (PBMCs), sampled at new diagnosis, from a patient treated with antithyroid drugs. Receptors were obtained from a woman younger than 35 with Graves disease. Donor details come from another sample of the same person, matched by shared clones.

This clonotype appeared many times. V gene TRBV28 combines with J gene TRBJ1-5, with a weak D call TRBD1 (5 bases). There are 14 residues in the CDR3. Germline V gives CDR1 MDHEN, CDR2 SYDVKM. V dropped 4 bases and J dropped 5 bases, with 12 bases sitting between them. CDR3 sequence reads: CASSSKGRDQPQHF. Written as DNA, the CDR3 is TGTGCCAGCAGTTCAAAGGGGAGGGATCAGCCCCAGCATTTT.

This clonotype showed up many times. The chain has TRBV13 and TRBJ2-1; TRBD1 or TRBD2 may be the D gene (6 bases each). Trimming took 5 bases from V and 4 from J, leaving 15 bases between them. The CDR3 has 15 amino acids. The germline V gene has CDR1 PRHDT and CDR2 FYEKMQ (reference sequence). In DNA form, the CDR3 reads TGTGCCAGCAGCACCAGGGGCGGGGTTTACAATGAGCAGTTCTTC. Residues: CASSTRGGVYNEQFF.

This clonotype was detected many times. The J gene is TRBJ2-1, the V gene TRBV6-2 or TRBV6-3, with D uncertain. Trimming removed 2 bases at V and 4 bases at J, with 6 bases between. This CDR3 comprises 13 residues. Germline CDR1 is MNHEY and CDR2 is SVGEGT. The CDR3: CASSYGEYNEQFF. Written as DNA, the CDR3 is TGTGCCAGCAGTTACGGGGAATACAATGAGCAGTTCTTC.

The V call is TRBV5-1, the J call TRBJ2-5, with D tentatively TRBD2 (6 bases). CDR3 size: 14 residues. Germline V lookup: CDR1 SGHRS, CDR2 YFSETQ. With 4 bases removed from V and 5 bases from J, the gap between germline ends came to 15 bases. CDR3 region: CASSPRAGKETQYF. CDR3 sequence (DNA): TGCGCCAGCAGCCCGAGGGCGGGAAAGGAGACCCAGTACTTC.

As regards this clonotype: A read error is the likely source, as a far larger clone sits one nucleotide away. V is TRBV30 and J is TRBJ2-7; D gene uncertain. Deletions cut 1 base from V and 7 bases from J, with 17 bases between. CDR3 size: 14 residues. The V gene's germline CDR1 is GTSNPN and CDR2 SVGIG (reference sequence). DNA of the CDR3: TGTGCCTGGAGTGATGGAGTCTCCTACAATGAGCAGTACTTC. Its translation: CAWSDGVSYNEQYF.

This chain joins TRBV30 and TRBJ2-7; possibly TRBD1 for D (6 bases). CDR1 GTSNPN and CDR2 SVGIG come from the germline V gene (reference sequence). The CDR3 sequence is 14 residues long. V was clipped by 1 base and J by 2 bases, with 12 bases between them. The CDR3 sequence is CAWSGTGLTYEQYF. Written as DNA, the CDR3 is TGTGCCTGGAGTGGCACAGGGCTAACCTACGAGCAGTACTTC.

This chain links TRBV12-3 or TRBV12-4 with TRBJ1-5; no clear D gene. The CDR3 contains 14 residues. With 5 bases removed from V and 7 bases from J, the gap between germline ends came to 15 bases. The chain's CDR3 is CASSRMAADQPQHF. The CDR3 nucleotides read TGTGCCAGCAGTAGGATGGCCGCGGACCAGCCCCAGCATTTT.

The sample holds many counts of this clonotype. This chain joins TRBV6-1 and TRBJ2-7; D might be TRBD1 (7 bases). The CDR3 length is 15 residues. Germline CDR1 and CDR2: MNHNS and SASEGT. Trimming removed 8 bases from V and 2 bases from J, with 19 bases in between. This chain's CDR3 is CASLPEPGGPYEQYF. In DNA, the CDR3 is TGTGCCAGCCTACCAGAACCAGGGGGGCCCTACGAGCAGTACTTC.

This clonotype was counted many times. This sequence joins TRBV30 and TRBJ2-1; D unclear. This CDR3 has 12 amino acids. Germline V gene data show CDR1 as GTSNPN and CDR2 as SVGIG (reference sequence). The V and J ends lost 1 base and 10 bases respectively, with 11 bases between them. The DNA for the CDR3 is TGTGCCTGGAGTGCCGGCCAAAGAGAGCAGTTCTTC. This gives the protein CAWSAGQREQFF.

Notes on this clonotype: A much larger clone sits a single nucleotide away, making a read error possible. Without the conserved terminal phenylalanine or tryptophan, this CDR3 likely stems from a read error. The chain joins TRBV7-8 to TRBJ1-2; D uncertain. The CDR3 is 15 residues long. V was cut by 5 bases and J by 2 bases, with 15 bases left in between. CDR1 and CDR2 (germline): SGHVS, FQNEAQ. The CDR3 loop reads CASSLRVGLNYGYTL. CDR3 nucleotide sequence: TGTGCCAGCAGCCTCCGAGTAGGGTTAAACTATGGCTACACCTTG.

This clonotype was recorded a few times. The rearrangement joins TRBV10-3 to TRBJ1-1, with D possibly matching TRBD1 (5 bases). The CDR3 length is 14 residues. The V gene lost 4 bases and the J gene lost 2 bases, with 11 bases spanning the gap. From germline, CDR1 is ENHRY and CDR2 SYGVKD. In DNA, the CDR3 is TGTGCCATCAGTGCAGGGCGTGTTAACACTGAAGCTTTCTTT. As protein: CAISAGRVNTEAFF.

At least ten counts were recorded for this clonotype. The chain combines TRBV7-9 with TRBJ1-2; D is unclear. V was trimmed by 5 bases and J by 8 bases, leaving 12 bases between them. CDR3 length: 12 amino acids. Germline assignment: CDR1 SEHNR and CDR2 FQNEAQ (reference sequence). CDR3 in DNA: TGTGCCAGCAGCGCCGGGGAGGAAGGCTACACCTTC. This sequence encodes CASSAGEEGYTF.

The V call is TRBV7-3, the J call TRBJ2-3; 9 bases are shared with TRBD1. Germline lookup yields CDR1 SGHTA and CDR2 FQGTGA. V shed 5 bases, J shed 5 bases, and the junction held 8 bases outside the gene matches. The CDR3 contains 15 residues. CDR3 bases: TGTGCCAGCAGCAATACAGGGGGCGCAGTAGATACGCAGTATTTT. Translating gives CASSNTGGAVDTQYF. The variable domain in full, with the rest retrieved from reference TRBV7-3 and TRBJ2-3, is GAGVSQTPSNKVTEKGKYVELRCDPISGHTALYWYRQSLGQGPEFLIYFQGTGAADDSGLPNDRFFAVRPEGSVSTLKIQRTERGDSAVYLCASSNTGGAVDTQYFGPGTRLTVL.

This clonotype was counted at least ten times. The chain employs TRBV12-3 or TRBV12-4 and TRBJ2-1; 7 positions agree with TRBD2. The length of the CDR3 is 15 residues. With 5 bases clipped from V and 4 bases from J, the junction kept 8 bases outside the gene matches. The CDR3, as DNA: TGTGCCAGCAGTCCGCTAGCGGAACCTTACAATGAGCAGTTCTTC. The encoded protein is CASSPLAEPYNEQFF.

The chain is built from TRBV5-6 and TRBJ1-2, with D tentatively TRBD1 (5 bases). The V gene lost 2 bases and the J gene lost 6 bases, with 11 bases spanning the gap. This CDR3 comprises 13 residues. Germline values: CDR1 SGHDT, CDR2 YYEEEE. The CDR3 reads CASSFYGAHGYTF. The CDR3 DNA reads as TGTGCCAGCAGCTTTTATGGGGCTCATGGCTACACCTTC.

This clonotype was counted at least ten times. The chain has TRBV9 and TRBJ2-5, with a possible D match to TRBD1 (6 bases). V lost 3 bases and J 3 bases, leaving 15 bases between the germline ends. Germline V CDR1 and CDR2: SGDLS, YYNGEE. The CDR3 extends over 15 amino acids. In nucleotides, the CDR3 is TGTGCCAGCAGCGCGGCCGGGACAACCAAAGAGACCCAGTACTTC. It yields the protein CASSAAGTTKETQYF.

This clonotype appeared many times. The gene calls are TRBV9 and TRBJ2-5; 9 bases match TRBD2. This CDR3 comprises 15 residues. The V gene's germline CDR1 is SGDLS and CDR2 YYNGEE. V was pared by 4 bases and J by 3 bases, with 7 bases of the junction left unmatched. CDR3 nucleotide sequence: TGTGCCAGCAGCCGCCAGAGCGGGGGGAAAGAGACCCAGTACTTC. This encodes CASSRQSGGKETQYF.

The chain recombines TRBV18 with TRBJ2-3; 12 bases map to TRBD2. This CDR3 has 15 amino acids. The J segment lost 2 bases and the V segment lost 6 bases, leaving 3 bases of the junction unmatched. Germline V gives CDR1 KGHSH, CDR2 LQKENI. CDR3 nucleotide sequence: TGTGCCAGCTCGCGACTAGCGGGGGACACAGATACGCAGTATTTT. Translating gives CASSRLAGDTDTQYF.

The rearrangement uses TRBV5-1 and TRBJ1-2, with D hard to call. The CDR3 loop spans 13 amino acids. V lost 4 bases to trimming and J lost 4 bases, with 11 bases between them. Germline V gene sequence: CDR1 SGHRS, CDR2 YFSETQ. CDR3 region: CASSIDEAYGYTF. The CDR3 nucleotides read TGCGCCAGCAGCATTGACGAGGCCTATGGCTACACCTTC.

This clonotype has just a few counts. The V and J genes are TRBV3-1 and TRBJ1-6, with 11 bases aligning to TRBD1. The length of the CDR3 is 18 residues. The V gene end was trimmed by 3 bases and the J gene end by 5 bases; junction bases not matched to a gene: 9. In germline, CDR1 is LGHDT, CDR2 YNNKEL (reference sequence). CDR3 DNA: TGTGCCAGCAGCCAGCCCAGGACAGGGGGCGCGAATAATTCACCCCTCCACTTT. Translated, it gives CASSQPRTGGANNSPLHF. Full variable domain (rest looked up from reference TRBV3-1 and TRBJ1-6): DTAVSQTPKYLVTQMGNDKSIKCEQNLGHDTMYWYKQDSKKFLKIMFSYNNKELIINETVPNRFSPKSPDKAHLNLHINSLELGDSAVYFCASSQPRTGGANNSPLHFGNGTRLTVT.

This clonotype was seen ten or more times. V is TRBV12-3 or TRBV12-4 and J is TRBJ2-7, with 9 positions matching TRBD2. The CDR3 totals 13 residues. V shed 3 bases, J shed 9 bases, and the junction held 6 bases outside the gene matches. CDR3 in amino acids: CASSLTSGNGQYF. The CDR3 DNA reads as TGTGCCAGCAGTTTGACTAGCGGAAATGGGCAGTACTTC.

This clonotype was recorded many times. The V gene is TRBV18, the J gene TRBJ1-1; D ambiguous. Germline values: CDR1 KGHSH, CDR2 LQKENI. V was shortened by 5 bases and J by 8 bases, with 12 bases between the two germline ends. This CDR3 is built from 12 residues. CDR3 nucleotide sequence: TGTGCCAGCTCAAGGGCGCAACCAGAAGCTTTCTTT. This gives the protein CASSRAQPEAFF.

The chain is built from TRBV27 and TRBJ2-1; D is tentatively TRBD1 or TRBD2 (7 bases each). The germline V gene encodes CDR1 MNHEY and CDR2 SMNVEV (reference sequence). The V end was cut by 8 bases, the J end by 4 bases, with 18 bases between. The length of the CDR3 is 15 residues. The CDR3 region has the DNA TGTGCCAGCGCGCGCGGGGGACAGCTTTACAATGAGCAGTTCTTC. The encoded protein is CASARGGQLYNEQFF.

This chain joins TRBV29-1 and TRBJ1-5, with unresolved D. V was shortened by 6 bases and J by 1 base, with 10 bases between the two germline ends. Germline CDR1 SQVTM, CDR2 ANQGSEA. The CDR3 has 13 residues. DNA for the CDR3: TGCAGCGTGGACGCGGGGAGCAATCAGCCCCAGCATTTT. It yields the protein CSVDAGSNQPQHF.

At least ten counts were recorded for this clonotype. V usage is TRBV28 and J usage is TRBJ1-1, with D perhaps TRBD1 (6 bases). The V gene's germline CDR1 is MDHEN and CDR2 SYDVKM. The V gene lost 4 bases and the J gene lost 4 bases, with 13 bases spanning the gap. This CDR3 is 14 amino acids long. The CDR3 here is CASSSTVGGTEAFF. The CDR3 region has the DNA TGTGCCAGCAGTTCAACCGTAGGGGGCACTGAAGCTTTCTTT.

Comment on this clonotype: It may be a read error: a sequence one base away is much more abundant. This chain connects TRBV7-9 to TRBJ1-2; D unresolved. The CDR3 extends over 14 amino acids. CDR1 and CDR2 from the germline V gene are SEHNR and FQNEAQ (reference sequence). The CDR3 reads CAGSHPMENYGYTF. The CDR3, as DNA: TGTGCCGGCAGCCACCCTATGGAGAACTATGGCTACACCTTC. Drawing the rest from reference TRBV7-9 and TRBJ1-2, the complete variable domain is DTGVSQNPRHKITKRGQNVTFRCDPISEHNRLYWYRQTLGQGPEFLTYFQNEAQLEKSRLLSDRFSAERPKGSFSTLEIQRTEQGDSAMYLCAGSHPMENYGYTFGSGTRLTVV.

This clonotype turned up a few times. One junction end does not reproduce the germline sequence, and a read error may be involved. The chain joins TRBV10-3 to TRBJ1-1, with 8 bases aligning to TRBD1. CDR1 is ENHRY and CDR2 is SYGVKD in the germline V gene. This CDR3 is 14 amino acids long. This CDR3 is CAISAGTGNTEALF. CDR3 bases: TGTGCCATCAGTGCCGGGACAGGTAACACTGAAGCTCTCTTT.

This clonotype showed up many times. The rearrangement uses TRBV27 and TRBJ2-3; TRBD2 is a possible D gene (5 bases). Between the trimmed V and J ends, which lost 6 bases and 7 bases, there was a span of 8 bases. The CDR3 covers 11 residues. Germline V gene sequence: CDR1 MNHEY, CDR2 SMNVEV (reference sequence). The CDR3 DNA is TGTGCCAGCAGGGTAGCGCATACGCAGTATTTT. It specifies CASRVAHTQYF.

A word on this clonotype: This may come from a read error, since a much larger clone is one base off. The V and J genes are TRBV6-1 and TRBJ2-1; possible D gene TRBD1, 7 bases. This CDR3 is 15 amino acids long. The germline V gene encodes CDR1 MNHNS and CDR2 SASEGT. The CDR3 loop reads CASSERQGGYIEQFF. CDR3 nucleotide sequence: TGTGCCAGCAGTGAACGGCAGGGGGGCTACATTGAGCAGTTCTTC.